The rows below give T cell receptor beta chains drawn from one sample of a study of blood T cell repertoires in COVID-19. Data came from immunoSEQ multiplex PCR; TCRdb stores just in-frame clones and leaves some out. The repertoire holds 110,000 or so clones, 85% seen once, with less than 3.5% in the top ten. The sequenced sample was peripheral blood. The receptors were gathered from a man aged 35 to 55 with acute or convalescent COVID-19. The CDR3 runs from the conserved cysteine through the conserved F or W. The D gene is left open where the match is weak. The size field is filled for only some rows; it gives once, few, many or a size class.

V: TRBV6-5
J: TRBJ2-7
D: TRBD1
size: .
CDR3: CASSRDRVSYEQYF
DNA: TGTGCCAGCAGCCGAGACAGGGTTTCCTACGAGCAGTACTTC

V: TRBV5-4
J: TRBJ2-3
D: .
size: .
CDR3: CASSFQGPNSDTQYF
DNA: TGTGCCAGCAGCTTCCAGGGGCCGAACTCAGATACGCAGTATTTT

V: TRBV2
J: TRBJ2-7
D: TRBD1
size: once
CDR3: CASHPGTGVPYEQYF
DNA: TGTGCCAGCCACCCCGGGACAGGGGTCCCCTACGAGCAGTACTTC

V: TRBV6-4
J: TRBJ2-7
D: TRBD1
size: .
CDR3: CASGPYCDRAPYEQYF
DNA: TGTGCCAGCGGGCCTTATTGTGACAGGGCCCCCTACGAGCAGTACTTC

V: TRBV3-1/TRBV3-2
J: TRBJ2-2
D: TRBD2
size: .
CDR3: CASSFLAGNTGELFF
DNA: TGTGCCAGCAGCTTTCTAGCGGGGAACACCGGGGAGCTGTTTTTT

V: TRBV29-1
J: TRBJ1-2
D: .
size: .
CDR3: CSAPEFGGTGYTF
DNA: TGCAGCGCCCCCGAGTTTGGGGGGACTGGCTACACCTTC

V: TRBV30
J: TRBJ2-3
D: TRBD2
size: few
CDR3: CASKGRGRVADTQYF
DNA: TGTGCCTCAAAGGGGCGGGGGAGAGTAGCAGATACGCAGTATTTT

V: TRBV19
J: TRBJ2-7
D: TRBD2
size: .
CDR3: CASSIAAGGAYEQYF
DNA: TGTGCCAGTAGTATAGCCGCGGGGGGGGCCTACGAGCAGTACTTC

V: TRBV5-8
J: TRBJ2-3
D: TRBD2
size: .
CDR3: CASSPMGTSGGADTQYF
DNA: TGTGCCAGCAGCCCTATGGGGACTAGCGGGGGGGCAGATACGCAGTATTTT

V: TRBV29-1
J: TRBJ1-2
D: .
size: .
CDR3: CSARSGYGYTF
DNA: TGCAGCGCCCGGTCGGGCTATGGCTACACCTTC

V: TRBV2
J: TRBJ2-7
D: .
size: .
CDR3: CASNFGRDYEQYF
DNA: TGTGCCAGCAACTTCGGCAGGGACTACGAGCAGTACTTC

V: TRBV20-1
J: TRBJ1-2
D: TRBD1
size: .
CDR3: CSASRGLGYTF
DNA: TGCAGTGCTAGCAGGGGGCTTGGCTACACCTTC

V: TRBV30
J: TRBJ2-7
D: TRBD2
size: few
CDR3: CAWSQTSGVEQYF
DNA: TGTGCCTGGAGTCAGACTAGCGGGGTCGAGCAGTACTTC

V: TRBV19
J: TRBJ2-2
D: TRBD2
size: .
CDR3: CASSIRTSGGPTNTGELFF
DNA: TGTGCCAGTAGTATAAGGACTAGCGGGGGGCCGACGAACACCGGGGAGCTGTTTTTT

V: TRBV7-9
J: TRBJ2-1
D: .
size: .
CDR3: CASSLDGPEQFF
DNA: TGTGCCAGCAGCTTAGATGGGCCGGAGCAGTTCTTC

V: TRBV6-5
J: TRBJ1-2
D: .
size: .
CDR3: CASRSQGGGYGYTF
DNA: TGTGCCAGCAGATCCCAGGGTGGCGGCTATGGCTACACCTTC

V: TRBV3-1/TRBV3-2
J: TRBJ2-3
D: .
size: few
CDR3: CASSGSRDWYTDTQYF
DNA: TGTGCCAGCAGCGGCAGCCGGGACTGGTACACAGATACGCAGTATTTT

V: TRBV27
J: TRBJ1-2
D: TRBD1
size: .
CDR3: CASRGQGSGGYGYTF
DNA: TGTGCCAGCAGAGGACAGGGAAGCGGTGGCTATGGCTACACCTTC

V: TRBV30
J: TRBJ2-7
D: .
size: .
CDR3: CAWSVSSFYEQYF
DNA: TGTGCCTGGAGTGTATCTAGCTTCTACGAGCAGTACTTC

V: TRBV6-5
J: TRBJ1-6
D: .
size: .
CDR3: CASSYSRLRDSPLHF
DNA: TGTGCCAGCAGTTACTCGAGACTGCGGGATTCACCCCTCCACTTT

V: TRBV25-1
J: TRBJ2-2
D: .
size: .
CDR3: CASSGQARAGELFF
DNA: TGTGCCAGCAGTGGACAGGCGAGGGCCGGGGAGCTGTTTTTT

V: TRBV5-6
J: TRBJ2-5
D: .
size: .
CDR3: CASSLGIETQYF
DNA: TGTGCCAGCAGCTTGGGTATAGAGACCCAGTACTTC

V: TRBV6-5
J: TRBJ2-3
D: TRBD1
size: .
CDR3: CASRDDRGDTQYF
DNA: TGTGCCAGCAGGGACGACAGGGGGGATACGCAGTATTTT

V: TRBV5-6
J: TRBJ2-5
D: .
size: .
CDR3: CASSSDITETQYF
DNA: TGTGCCAGCAGCTCGGACATCACGGAGACCCAGTACTTC